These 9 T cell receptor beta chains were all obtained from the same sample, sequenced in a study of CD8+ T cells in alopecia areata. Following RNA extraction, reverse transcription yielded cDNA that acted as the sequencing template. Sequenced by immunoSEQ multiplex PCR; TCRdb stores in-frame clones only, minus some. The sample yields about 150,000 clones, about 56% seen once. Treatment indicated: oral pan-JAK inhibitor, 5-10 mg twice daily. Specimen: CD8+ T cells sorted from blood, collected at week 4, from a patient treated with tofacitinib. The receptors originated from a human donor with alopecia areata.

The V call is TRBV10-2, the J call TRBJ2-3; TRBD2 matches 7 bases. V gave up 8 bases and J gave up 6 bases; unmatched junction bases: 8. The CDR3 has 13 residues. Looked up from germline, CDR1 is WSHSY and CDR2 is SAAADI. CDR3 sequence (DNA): TGCGCCAGCCTACGATGGGGGGGGGATACGCAGTATTTT. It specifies CASLRWGGDTQYF.

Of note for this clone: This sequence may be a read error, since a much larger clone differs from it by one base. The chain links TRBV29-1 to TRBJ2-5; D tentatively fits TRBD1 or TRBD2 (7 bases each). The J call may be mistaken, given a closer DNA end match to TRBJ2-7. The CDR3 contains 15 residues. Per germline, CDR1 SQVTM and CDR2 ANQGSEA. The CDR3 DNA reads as TGCAGCGTCGCAGGGGGAGCGGGAAGCTCCTACGAGCAGTACTTC. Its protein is CSVAGGAGSSYEQYF.

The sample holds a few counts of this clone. CDR3 in amino acids: CASSVGQGWNEQFF. As DNA, the CDR3 is TGTGCCAGCAGCGTGGGACAGGGGTGGAATGAGCAGTTCTTC. The V call is TRBV6-5, the J call TRBJ2-1; TRBD1 agrees at 10 bases. CDR1 and CDR2 from the germline V gene are MNHEY and SVGAGI. This CDR3 has 14 residues. Germline trimming cut 6 bases from V and 7 bases from J; bases unmatched to any gene: 6.

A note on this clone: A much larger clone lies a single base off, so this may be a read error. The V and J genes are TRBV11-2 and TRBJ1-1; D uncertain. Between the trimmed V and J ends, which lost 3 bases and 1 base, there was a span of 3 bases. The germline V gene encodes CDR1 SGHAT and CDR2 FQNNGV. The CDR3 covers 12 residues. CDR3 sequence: CASSFGNTEAFF. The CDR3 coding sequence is TGTGCCAGCAGCTTTGGGAACACTGAAGCTTTCTTT.

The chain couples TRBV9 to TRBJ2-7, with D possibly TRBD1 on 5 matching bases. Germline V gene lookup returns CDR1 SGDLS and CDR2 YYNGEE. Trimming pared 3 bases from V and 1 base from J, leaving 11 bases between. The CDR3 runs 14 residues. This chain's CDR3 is CASSATGSSYEQYF. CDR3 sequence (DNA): TGTGCCAGCAGCGCCACAGGATCGTCCTACGAGCAGTACTTC. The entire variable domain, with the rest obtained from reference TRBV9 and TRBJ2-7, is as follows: DSGVTQTPKHLITATGQRVTLRCSPRSGDLSVYWYQQSLDQGLQFLIQYYNGEERAKGNILERFSAQQFPDLHSELNLSSLELGDSALYFCASSATGSSYEQYFGPGTRLTVT.

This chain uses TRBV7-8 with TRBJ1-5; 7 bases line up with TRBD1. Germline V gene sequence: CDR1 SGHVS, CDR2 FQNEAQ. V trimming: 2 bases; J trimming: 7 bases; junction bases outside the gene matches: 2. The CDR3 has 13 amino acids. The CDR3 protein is CASSLRGRQPQHF. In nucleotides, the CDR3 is TGTGCCAGCAGCTTAAGGGGGCGGCAGCCCCAGCATTTT. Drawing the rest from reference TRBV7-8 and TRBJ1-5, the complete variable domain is GAGVSQSPRYKVAKRGQDVALRCDPISGHVSLFWYQQALGQGPEFLTYFQNEAQLDKSGLPSDRFFAERPEGSVSTLKIQRTQQEDSAVYLCASSLRGRQPQHFGDGTRLSIL.

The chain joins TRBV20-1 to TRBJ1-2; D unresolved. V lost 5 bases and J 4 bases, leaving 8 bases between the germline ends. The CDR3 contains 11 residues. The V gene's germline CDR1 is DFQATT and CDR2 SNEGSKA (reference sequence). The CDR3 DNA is TGCAGTGCTCCCGGGGTCTATGGCTACACCTTC. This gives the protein CSAPGVYGYTF.

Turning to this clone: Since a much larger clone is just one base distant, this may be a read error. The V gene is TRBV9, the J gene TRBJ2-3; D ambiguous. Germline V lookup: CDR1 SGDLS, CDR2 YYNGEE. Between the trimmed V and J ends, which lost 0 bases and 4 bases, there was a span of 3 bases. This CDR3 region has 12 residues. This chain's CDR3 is CASSVDPDTQYF. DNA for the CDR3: TGTGCCAGCAGCGTAGACCCAGATACGCAGTATTTT. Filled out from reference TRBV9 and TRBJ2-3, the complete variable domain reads DSGVTQTPKHLITATGQRVTLRCSPRSGDLSVYWYQQSLDQGLQFLIQYYNGEERAKGNILERFSAQQFPDLHSELNLSSLELGDSALYFCASSVDPDTQYFGPGTRLTVL.

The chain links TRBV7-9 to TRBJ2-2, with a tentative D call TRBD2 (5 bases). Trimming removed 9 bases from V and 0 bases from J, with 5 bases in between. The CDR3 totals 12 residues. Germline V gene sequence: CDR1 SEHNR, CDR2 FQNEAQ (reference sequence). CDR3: CAREANTGELFF. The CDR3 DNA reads TGTGCCAGGGAGGCGAACACCGGGGAGCTGTTTTTT. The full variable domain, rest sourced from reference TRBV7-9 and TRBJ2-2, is DTGVSQNPRHKITKRGQNVTFRCDPISEHNRLYWYRQTLGQGPEFLTYFQNEAQLEKSRLLSDRFSAERPKGSFSTLEIQRTEQGDSAMYLCAREANTGELFFGEGSRLTVL.